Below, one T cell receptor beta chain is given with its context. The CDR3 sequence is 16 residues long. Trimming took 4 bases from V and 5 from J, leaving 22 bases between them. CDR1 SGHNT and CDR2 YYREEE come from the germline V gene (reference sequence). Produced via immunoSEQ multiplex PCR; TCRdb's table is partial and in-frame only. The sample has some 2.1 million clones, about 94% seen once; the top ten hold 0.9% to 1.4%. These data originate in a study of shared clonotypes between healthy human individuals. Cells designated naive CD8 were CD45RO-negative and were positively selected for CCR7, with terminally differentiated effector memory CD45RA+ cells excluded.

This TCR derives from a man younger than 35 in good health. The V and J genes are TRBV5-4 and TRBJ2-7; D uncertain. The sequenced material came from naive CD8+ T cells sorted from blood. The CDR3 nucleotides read TGTGCCAGCAGCGGGTCCCCGGTTGGCCGTTCCCACGAGCAGTACTTC. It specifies CASSGSPVGRSHEQYF.